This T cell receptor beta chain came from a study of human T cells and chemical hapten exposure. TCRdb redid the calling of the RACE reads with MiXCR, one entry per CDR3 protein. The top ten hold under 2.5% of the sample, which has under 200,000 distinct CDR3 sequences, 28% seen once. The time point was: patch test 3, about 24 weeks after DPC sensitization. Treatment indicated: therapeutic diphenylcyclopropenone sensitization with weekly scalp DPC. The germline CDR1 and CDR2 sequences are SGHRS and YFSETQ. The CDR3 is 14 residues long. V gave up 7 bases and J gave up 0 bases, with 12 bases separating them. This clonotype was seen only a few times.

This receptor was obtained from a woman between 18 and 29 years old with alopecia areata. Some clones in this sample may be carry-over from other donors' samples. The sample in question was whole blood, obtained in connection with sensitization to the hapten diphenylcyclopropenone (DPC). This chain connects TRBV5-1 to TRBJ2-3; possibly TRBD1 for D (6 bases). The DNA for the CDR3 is TGCGCCAGCCATCCGGGACACAGCACAGATACGCAGTATTTT. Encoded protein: CASHPGHSTDTQYF.